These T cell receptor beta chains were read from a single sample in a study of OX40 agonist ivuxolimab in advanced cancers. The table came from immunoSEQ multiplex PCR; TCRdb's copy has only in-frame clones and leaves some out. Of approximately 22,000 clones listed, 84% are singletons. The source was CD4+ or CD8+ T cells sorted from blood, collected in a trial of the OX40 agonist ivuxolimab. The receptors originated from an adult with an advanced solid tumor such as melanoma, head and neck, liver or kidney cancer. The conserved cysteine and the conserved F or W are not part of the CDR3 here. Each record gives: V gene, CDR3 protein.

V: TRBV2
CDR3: ASSDQRSSTDTQY

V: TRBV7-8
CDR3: ASSFYLGGVYDEQY

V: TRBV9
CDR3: ASSVNPTSFKAVTGELF

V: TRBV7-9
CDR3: ASSLLMKNTEAF

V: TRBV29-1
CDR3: SVEEFGASVTDTQY

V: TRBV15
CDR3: ATSREIGDTGELF

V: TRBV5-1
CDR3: ASSAGQGEETQY

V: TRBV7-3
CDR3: ASSPIDRANEQF

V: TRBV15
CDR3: ATSRGTGDSNQPQH

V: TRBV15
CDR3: ATSREFAGSTGELF

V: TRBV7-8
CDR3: ASSIDWGYEQY

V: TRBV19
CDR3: ASSATSGDYEQY

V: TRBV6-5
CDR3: ASSYWGQGFDEQY